The present entry profiles one T cell receptor beta chain with its context. These data are taken from a study of blood T cells in healthy people across ages. The CDR3 loop spans 15 amino acids. Trimming removed 1 base from V and 0 bases from J, with 10 bases in between. Germline CDR1 is SGHVS and CDR2 is FQNEAQ. Combining a sample-barcoded 5' primer with a J-beta primer mix, a second PCR ran for roughly 7 to 11 cycles. MiXCR was run by TCRdb on the 5' RACE reads, yielding one entry per CDR3 protein. The repertoire holds 650,000 to 800,000 distinct CDR3 sequences, about 42% seen once, with approximately 20% in the top ten.

This rearrangement joins TRBV7-8 to TRBJ2-7; D gene unclear. This clonotype originated in a man in his 60s in good health. Sequences were obtained from blood. The CDR3 spells CASSLDGRNSYEQYF. The CDR3 DNA reads TGTGCCAGCAGCTTAGATGGCAGGAACTCCTACGAGCAGTACTTC.